The 27 T cell receptor beta chains listed next were all sequenced from one sample in a study of identical twins. TCRdb reprocessed the 5' RACE reads with MiXCR, giving one entry per CDR3 protein. The sample consists of roughly 1.6 million distinct CDR3 sequences, under 35% of them appearing once. Sequenced input: cord blood. The source is a newborn girl in good health.

V gene TRBV27 combines with J gene TRBJ2-7; 7 nucleotides agree with TRBD1. This CDR3 has 15 residues. Germline V gene lookup returns CDR1 MNHEY and CDR2 SMNVEV (reference sequence). J lost 3 bases, V lost 5 bases, and 10 bases had no gene match. This CDR3 reads CASSAFWDRYYEQYF. The CDR3 nucleotides are TGTGCCAGCAGTGCCTTTTGGGACAGATACTACGAGCAGTACTTC.

This clonotype has just a few counts. A much larger clonotype is one base distant, so this may be a read error. The chain is built from TRBV20-1 and TRBJ2-5, with no clear D. Trimming stripped 0 bases from V and 1 base from J, with 3 bases between. CDR1 DFQATT and CDR2 SNEGSKA come from the germline V gene (reference sequence). This CDR3 spans 12 amino acids. The CDR3, as DNA: TGCAGTGCTAGAGAGGTCCAAGAGACCCAGTACTTC. Its protein product is CSAREVQETQYF.

This clonotype has a handful of counts. J is TRBJ2-1 and V is TRBV20-1; no reliable D call. The CDR3 totals 13 residues. Germline CDR1 and CDR2: DFQATT and SNEGSKA (reference sequence). Trimming left V 0 bases short and J 8 bases short, with 11 bases between. The CDR3 bases are TGCAGTGCTAGAGATCCCAAGCGCCATGAGCAGTTCTTC. The encoded protein is CSARDPKRHEQFF.

The sample holds a few counts of this clonotype. CDR3 nucleotide sequence: TGCAGTGCTACGCGGCTAGCGGGACCCTACAATGAGCAGTTCTTC. This codes for CSATRLAGPYNEQFF. The V call is TRBV20-1, the J call TRBJ2-1; 9 bases match TRBD2. The length of the CDR3 is 15 residues. CDR1 is DFQATT and CDR2 is SNEGSKA in the germline V gene (reference sequence). J was trimmed by 2 bases and V by 4 bases; bases with no gene match: 6.

Here the CDR3 reads CASSLGPSGGQFF. The CDR3, as DNA: TGTGCCAGCAGCTTAGGTCCTAGCGGGGGGCAGTTCTTC. The J gene is TRBJ2-1, the V gene TRBV13; 10 bases fit TRBD2. Germline loops: CDR1 PRHDT, CDR2 FYEKMQ (reference sequence). The junction had 2 bases not matched to a gene; V was cut back by 0 bases and J by 12 bases. CDR3 size: 13 residues.

For this clonotype: A much larger clone differs from this one at a single base, so this may be a read error. V usage is TRBV29-1 and J usage is TRBJ2-1; D possibly corresponds to TRBD2 (6 bases). Gene TRBJ2-7 matches the end of the DNA better, so the J call may be wrong. Germline assignment: CDR1 SQVTM and CDR2 ANQGSEA. There are 16 residues in the CDR3. CDR3 DNA sequence: TGCAGCGTTGTTTGGAACATCGCGGGGCCCTACAATGAGCAGTACTTC. Its protein product is CSVVWNIAGPYNEQYF.

This clonotype was seen only a few times. The germline gene is not matched at one end of the junction; a read error may be the cause. V gene TRBV12-3 or TRBV12-4 combines with J gene TRBJ1-1, with D uncertain. The CDR3 runs to 13 residues. The CDR3 region has the DNA TGTGCCGGCAGTTTAGCAGGGAACACTGAAGCTTTCTTT. Protein product: CAGSLAGNTEAFF.

The rearrangement uses TRBV28 and TRBJ2-2; 7 nucleotides line up with TRBD2. This CDR3 is built from 13 residues. The germline V gene has CDR1 MDHEN and CDR2 SYDVKM. V dropped 5 bases and J dropped 5; count of bases not matched to a gene: 2. The CDR3 here is CASSGTTTGELFF. CDR3 DNA: TGTGCCAGCAGTGGGACTACAACCGGGGAGCTGTTTTTT.

The V and J genes are TRBV27 and TRBJ2-4; maybe TRBD2 (6 bases). The J call could be wrong; TRBJ2-7 is a better fit for the DNA end. Germline V CDR1 and CDR2: MNHEY, SMNVEV (reference sequence). The CDR3 extends over 13 amino acids. The CDR3 sequence is CASSLSAGNEQYF. The CDR3 region has the DNA TGTGCCAGCAGTTTATCGGCGGGAAACGAGCAGTACTTC.

The V call is TRBV5-1, the J call TRBJ2-1; possible D gene TRBD1, 6 bases. The V end was cut by 4 bases, the J end by 0 bases, with 26 bases between. The germline gives CDR1 SGHRS, CDR2 YFSETQ. The CDR3 runs 20 residues. The CDR3 spells CASSTQQGGVLRSSYNEQFF. The CDR3 nucleotides are TGCGCCAGCAGCACCCAACAGGGTGGAGTTCTGAGAAGCTCCTACAATGAGCAGTTCTTC.

The chain joins TRBV9 to TRBJ2-7; a weak D match, TRBD1 (6 bases). Germline CDR1 SGDLS, CDR2 YYNGEE. The CDR3 runs to 15 residues. Trimming removed 3 bases from V and 0 bases from J, with 13 bases in between. CDR3 in DNA: TGTGCCAGCAGCGCTGAGTGGGACACCTCCTACGAGCAGTACTTC. Translating it yields CASSAEWDTSYEQYF.

This clonotype was recorded a few times. A read error may produce the germline difference seen at one junction end. The chain employs TRBV19 and TRBJ2-1, with TRBD2 matching over 7 bases. This CDR3 has 15 residues. The germline V gene has CDR1 LNHDA and CDR2 SQIVND (reference sequence). The CDR3: CASSIGTSPYNEQFF. The CDR3 DNA follows: TGTGCCAGTAGTATAGGGACTAGTCCCTATAATGAGCAGTTCTTC.

This clonotype came up a few times. V and J are TRBV6-5 and TRBJ2-5; 8 positions match TRBD1. This CDR3 comprises 13 residues. The V and J ends lost 6 bases and 3 bases, in that order; junction bases with no gene match: 3. Germline V gene data show CDR1 as MNHEY and CDR2 as SVGAGI. The CDR3 bases are TGTGCCAGCAGGGACAGGGACAAAGAGACCCAGTACTTC. Translation: CASRDRDKETQYF.

This clonotype has only a few counts. Here the CDR3 DNA reads TGCAGCGTTGCGACGACAGGGTTCAATGAGCAGTTCTTC. Translation: CSVATTGFNEQFF. The chain uses TRBV29-1 and TRBJ2-1; 7 bases agree with TRBD1. V trimming: 4 bases; J trimming: 6 bases; junction bases outside the gene matches: 6. The CDR3 loop spans 13 amino acids. Germline values: CDR1 SQVTM, CDR2 ANQGSEA.

Only a few counts were recorded for this clonotype. This chain connects TRBV5-5 to TRBJ1-2, with TRBD1 matching over 10 bases. In germline, CDR1 is SGHKS, CDR2 YYEKEE (reference sequence). V lost 1 base to trimming and J lost 3 bases; unmatched junction nucleotides: 9. This CDR3 contains 17 residues. The DNA for the CDR3 is TGTGCCAGCAGCTTGTCCCGGGACAGGGGCTATTACTATGGCTACACCTTC. It codes for CASSLSRDRGYYYGYTF.

This sequence joins TRBV20-1 and TRBJ2-4, with a weak D call TRBD1 (7 bases). Germline CDR1 and CDR2: DFQATT and SNEGSKA (reference sequence). Between the trimmed V and J ends, which lost 5 bases and 7 bases, there was a span of 12 bases. This CDR3 is 12 amino acids long. The CDR3 protein is CSAPGGRNIQYF. CDR3 coding DNA: TGCAGTGCTCCAGGGGGGAGGAACATTCAGTACTTC.

In its sample, this clonotype was seen a few times. This chain joins TRBV2 and TRBJ2-1, with unresolved D. The CDR3 totals 14 residues. Trimming left V 6 bases short and J 4 bases short, with 13 bases between. Germline V gene data show CDR1 as SNHLY and CDR2 as FYNNEI. This chain's CDR3 is CASSYRPTYNEQFF. The CDR3 nucleotides are TGTGCCAGCAGCTATAGACCTACTTACAATGAGCAGTTCTTC. Based on the CDR3 plus reference TRBV2 and TRBJ2-1, the full variable domain is EPEVTQTPSHQVTQMGQEVILRCVPISNHLYFYWYRQILGQKVEFLVSFYNNEISEKSEIFDDQFSVERPDGSNFTLKIRSTKLEDSAMYFCASSYRPTYNEQFFGPGTRLTVL.

This clonotype came up a few times. This rearrangement joins TRBV20-1 to TRBJ2-7; tentatively, D is TRBD2 (6 bases). The CDR3 is 12 residues long. Germline V gene lookup returns CDR1 DFQATT and CDR2 SNEGSKA (reference sequence). With 6 bases removed from V and 4 bases from J, the gap between germline ends came to 13 bases. The CDR3 here is CSAMGSGYEQYF. CDR3 nucleotide sequence: TGCAGTGCAATGGGAAGCGGGTACGAGCAGTACTTC.

The chain couples TRBV16 to TRBJ1-4, with 7 bases that match TRBD1. J gave up 0 bases and V 3 bases, and 4 bases lay outside the gene matches. In germline, CDR1 is KGHSY, CDR2 FQNENV. The CDR3 sequence is 16 residues long. In DNA form, the CDR3 reads TGTGCCAGCAGCCACCCGGGGACAGCAACTAATGAAAAACTGTTTTTT. Its translation is CASSHPGTATNEKLFF.

The table lists this clonotype with a few counts. This chain links TRBV20-1 with TRBJ2-3; TRBD2 aligns across 10 bases. Trimming cost V 7 bases and J 4 bases; bases outside gene matches: 8. Per the germline V gene, CDR1 is DFQATT and CDR2 is SNEGSKA (reference sequence). The CDR3 consists of 14 residues. The CDR3 here is CSEILAGVPDTQYF. The CDR3, as DNA: TGCAGTGAGATTCTAGCGGGAGTTCCAGATACGCAGTATTTT.

The V and J genes are TRBV5-1 and TRBJ2-7; 8 bases agree with TRBD1. The germline CDR1 and CDR2 sequences are SGHRS and YFSETQ. CDR3 length equals 16 residues. V was clipped by 4 bases and J by 2 bases; unmatched bases: 11. The CDR3 nucleotides read TGCGCCAGCAGCGCCTATGTCGGGACAGGCACCTACGAGCAGTACTTC. It translates to CASSAYVGTGTYEQYF.

This clonotype has only a few counts. The chain is built from TRBV2 and TRBJ2-1, with 12 bases lining up with TRBD2. V shed 5 bases and J 8 bases; nucleotides not matched to a gene: 7. This CDR3 comprises 15 residues. Per germline, CDR1 SNHLY and CDR2 FYNNEI. The CDR3 reads CASSMTSGGIYEQFF. In DNA form, the CDR3 reads TGTGCCAGCAGTATGACTAGCGGGGGCATCTATGAGCAGTTCTTC.

This clonotype has just a few counts. The V and J genes are TRBV6-1 and TRBJ1-5; 11 bases are a match to TRBD1. After removal of 7 bases from V and 2 bases from J, the junction contained 10 bases not matched to a gene. In germline, CDR1 is MNHNS, CDR2 SASEGT. CDR3 size: 17 residues. This chain's CDR3 is CASNNGQGAWGNQPQHF. The DNA for the CDR3 is TGTGCCAGCAACAACGGACAGGGGGCGTGGGGCAATCAGCCCCAGCATTTT.

This chain connects TRBV20-1 to TRBJ2-1, with D uncertain. V was shortened by 6 bases and J by 9 bases, with 9 bases between the two germline ends. The germline gives CDR1 DFQATT, CDR2 SNEGSKA (reference sequence). The CDR3 is made up of 10 amino acids. DNA of the CDR3: TGCAGTGCCGCCCGCAGTGAGCAGTTCTTC. Protein sequence: CSAARSEQFF.

This clonotype has a handful of counts. The V call is TRBV28, the J call TRBJ1-2, with 9 bases aligning to TRBD1. Trimming cost V 8 bases and J 2 bases; bases outside gene matches: 3. The germline gives CDR1 MDHEN, CDR2 SYDVKM. This CDR3 is 13 amino acids long. The chain's CDR3 is CASQDRGNYGYTF. The CDR3 bases are TGTGCCAGCCAAGACAGGGGGAACTATGGCTACACCTTC.

This clonotype has only a few counts. V is TRBV10-3 and J is TRBJ2-3; the match to TRBD2 covers 7 bases. Trimming took 0 bases from V and 4 from J; bases not matched to a gene: 7. In germline, CDR1 is ENHRY, CDR2 SYGVKD. The length of the CDR3 is 16 residues. In nucleotides, the CDR3 is TGTGCCATCAGTGAGTCAGGAGCGGGATTTTCAGATACGCAGTATTTT. This codes for CAISESGAGFSDTQYF.

This clonotype was counted once. V and J are TRBV4-1 and TRBJ1-3; D may be TRBD1 (6 bases). Germline values: CDR1 MGHRA, CDR2 YSYEKL. Trimming stripped 4 bases from V and 6 bases from J, with 19 bases between. CDR3 length: 16 amino acids. The CDR3 DNA follows: TGCGCCAGCAGCCCCAGAATCGGGACATACGAAAACACCATATATTTT. Amino acid sequence: CASSPRIGTYENTIYF.